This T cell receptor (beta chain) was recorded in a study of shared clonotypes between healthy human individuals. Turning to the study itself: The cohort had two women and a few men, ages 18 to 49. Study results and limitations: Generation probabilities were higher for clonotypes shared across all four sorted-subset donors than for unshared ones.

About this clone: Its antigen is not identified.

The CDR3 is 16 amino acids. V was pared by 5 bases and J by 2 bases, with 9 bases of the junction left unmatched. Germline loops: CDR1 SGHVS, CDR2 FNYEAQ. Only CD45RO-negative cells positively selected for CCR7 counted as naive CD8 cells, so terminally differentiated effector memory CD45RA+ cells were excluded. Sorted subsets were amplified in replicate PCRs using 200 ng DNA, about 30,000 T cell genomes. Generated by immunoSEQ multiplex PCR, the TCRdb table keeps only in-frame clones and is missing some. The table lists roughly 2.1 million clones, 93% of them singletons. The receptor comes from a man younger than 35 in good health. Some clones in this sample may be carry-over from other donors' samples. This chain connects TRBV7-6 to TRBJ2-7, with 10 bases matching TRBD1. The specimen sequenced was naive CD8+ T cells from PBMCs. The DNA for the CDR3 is TGTGCCAGCAGCCCCAATTGGGACAGGGGAACCTACGAGCAGTACTTC. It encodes CASSPNWDRGTYEQYF.